The source of this T cell receptor beta chain is a study of CD4 T cells in relation to SARS-CoV-2 and coronaviruses (TCRdb year 2021). Concerning the study at large: The ViraFEST assay cultured PBMCs with antigen for around nine days, then sequenced TCR beta CDR3s to find antigen-specific clonal expansions. An HIV-1 Nef peptide pool or a culture without peptide was used as the negative reference condition. HLA restriction was mapped for shared crossreactive spike epitopes using patient-derived lymphoblastoid cell lines. The study assessed, at the TCR clonotype level, memory CD4+ T cell crossreactivity between SARS-CoV-2 and common cold coronavirus spike proteins. Samples from a few pre-COVID donors and the naive versus memory experiments were sequenced with the Adaptive Biotechnologies TCR-sequencing kit; other data were Illumina-based. Expansion assays from other donors in the study were sequenced with a different, Illumina-based TCR-beta assay.

The library was obtained by the immunoSEQ multiplex PCR assay. The authors' analysis ran thus. During preprocessing, nonproductive sequences were discarded, as were any CDR3s that did not begin with C, did not end with F or W, or were shorter than 7 amino acids. The MANAFEST web app was used to call antigen-specific clonotypes on the basis of expansion compared with the reference and with other culture wells. A clone counted as positive if significantly expanded in 2 of 3 replicate wells versus the reference culture at FDR below 0.05. Positive clones also required significant expansion versus all other tandem wells and an odds ratio above 5. CDR3 homology was quantified as pairwise Levenshtein distance, calculated with the stringdist R package after three terminal residues were trimmed from each end. This is the immuneACCESS table as TCRdb keeps it, with only in-frame sequences that have V and J called. A part of the clones is gone; compared with another copy, unresolved V genes explain less than half, and the rest is unexplained. That table supplies the V and J calls and clone size; D and trimming were determined from the DNA. In this sample the table shows roughly 20,000 clones, 74% of which occur a single time. About an eighth of the sample rests with the top ten.

CD4+ T cells from unexposed donors were collected before the COVID-19 pandemic (2011-2018). Following 10 days of culture, the EasySep CD4+ T cell isolation kit was used to isolate CD4+ T cells. As far as cell numbers permitted, CD4+ T cells from unexposed donors were tested for reactivity against SARS-CoV-2 S and N as well as four spike pools from common cold coronaviruses. Each well received around 1.8 million PBMCs, cultured in IMDM supplemented with roughly 5% human AB serum and 9.5 to 10 IU/ml IL-2. Half of the culture medium was replaced with fresh IL-2-containing medium on days 3 and 7. In general, triplicate replicate wells were used for every peptide culture condition. The leukapheresis product used for the unexposed donors was purchased from a commercial source. Ficoll-Paque PLUS gradient centrifugation was used to isolate PBMCs from leukapheresis product or whole blood. PBMCs were either used fresh in the expansion assay or cryopreserved at -140 degrees C. The QIAamp Micro DNA Kit was used to extract genomic DNA from the CD4+ T cells.

V has 6 bases trimmed and J has 4 bases trimmed; junction bases matching no gene number 14. CDR1 LNHNV and CDR2 YYDKDF were looked up in the germline V gene (reference sequence). CDR3 length: 16 amino acids, cysteine to phenylalanine. The kept DNA is CDR3 alone, 48 bases in frame from the first base. A note on this clone: Its antigen is unknown. No base qualities exist here, and no much larger clone lies one base off it.

Points the paper makes about the study in general: In roughly 60% of donors, memory CD4+ clonotypes turned up that crossrecognized SARS-CoV-2 and at least one common cold coronavirus spike. No donor contributed both pre-pandemic and post-infection samples, which limited tracing the source of pre-existing responses. Significantly weaker SARS-CoV-2-driven expansion was shown by crossreactive clones than by monoreactive clones, consistent with antigenic imprinting. The study was limited by small numbers of patients and tested TCRs. Crossreactivity analysis centred on spike protein, so crossreactivity against other viral proteins was not assessed.

This sequence was found in a human donor in good health. The V and J genes are TRBV15 and TRBJ1-1, and 7 junctional nucleotides match TRBD1. Sample: CD4+ T cells from PBMCs, cultured in vitro. The nucleotide sequence is TGTGCCACCAGTCCAGGGGGAGGGGGCGCGGTCACTGAAGCTTTCTTT. Its protein reads: CATSPGGGGAVTEAFF.